This TCR beta chain was profiled in a study of T cells in Graves' hyperthyroidism and ophthalmopathy. This clonotype has more than one count but fewer than ten. The V and J ends lost 0 bases and 4 bases respectively, with 12 bases between them. This CDR3 is built from 14 residues. CDR1 is DFQATT and CDR2 is SNEGSKA in the germline V gene (reference sequence). Amplification of TCR beta CDR3 regions was performed using RNA transcripts as template. An initial round of RT-PCR targeting the TCR CDR3 relied on the HTBI primer set. TCRdb reprocessed the multiplex PCR reads via MiXCR and lists one record per CDR3 protein. Among about 760,000 distinct CDR3 sequences listed, 30% to 40% were seen once.

The specimen sequenced was blood. This rearrangement joins TRBV20-1 to TRBJ2-5, with a weak D call TRBD2 (6 bases). The receptor comes from a woman in her 40s with Graves' hyperthyroidism. CDR3 bases: TGCAGTGCTAGAGATATTAGCGGACTAGAGACCCAGTACTTC. This sequence encodes CSARDISGLETQYF.